A single sample is the source of the 6 T cell receptor beta chains below, sequenced in a study of monozygotic twins with inflammatory bowel disease. TCRdb reanalyzed the 5' RACE reads, giving one entry per CDR3 protein sequence and no DNA. Its table lists under 200,000 distinct CDR3 sequences. Sequenced input: blood. These receptor sequences come from a human donor with ulcerative colitis or Crohn's disease, or a healthy co-twin of an affected twin (not recorded which).

The rearrangement uses TRBV2 and TRBJ2-1; TCRdb lists TRBD2, though no DNA is available to test this call. The CDR3 is made up of 15 amino acids. Germline CDR1 reads SNHLY; CDR2 reads FYNNEI. CDR3 sequence: CASKVGTSGTGEQFF.

The chain recombines TRBV10-1 with TRBJ2-3; TCRdb names TRBD1, which stays unverified in the absence of DNA. The CDR3 is made up of 15 amino acids. Germline CDR1 and CDR2: WNHNN and SYGVQD (reference sequence). CDR3 protein: CASSLGQGAGDTQYF.

The CDR3 is CASEGDTEAFF. The chain links TRBV7-8 to TRBJ1-1; TCRdb calls TRBD1, which cannot be checked without DNA. The germline gives CDR1 SGHVS, CDR2 FQNEAQ. The CDR3 totals 11 residues.

V gene TRBV5-5 combines with J gene TRBJ1-4; TCRdb gives TRBD1 as the D gene, but with no DNA this cannot be confirmed. The CDR3 has 13 amino acids. Germline V gene lookup returns CDR1 SGHKS and CDR2 YYEKEE (reference sequence). The CDR3 loop is CASSLRGNEKLFF.

The chain combines TRBV29-1 with TRBJ1-1; TCRdb's assignment of TRBD1 cannot be checked, as there is no DNA. The germline gives CDR1 SQVTM, CDR2 ANQGSEA. CDR3 length equals 13 residues. The CDR3 reads CSVETGGTTEAFF.

The rearrangement uses TRBV10-3 and TRBJ2-1; the D call of TRBD1 rests on TCRdb alone, since no DNA is present to check it. This CDR3 is built from 11 residues. Looked up from germline, CDR1 is ENHRY and CDR2 is SYGVKD. Here the CDR3 reads CAISYRDEQFF.